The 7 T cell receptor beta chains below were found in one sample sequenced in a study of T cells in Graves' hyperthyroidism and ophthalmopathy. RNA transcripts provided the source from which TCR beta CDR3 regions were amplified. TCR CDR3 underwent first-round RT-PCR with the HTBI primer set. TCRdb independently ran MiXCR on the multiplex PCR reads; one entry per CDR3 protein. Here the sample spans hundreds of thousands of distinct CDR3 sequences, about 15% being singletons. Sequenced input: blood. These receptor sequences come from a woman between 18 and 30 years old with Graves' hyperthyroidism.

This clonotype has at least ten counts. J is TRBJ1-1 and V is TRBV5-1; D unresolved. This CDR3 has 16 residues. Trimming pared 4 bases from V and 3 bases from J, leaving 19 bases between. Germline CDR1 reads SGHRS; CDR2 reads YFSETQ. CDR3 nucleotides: TGCGCCAGCAGCCCTTTTGCCGGGCCCAAGGACACTGAAGCTTTCTTT. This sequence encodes CASSPFAGPKDTEAFF. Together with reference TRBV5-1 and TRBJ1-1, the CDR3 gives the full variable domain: KAGVTQTPRYLIKTRGQQVTLSCSPISGHRSVSWYQQTPGQGLQFLFEYFSETQRNKGNFPGRFSGRQFSNSRSEMNVSTLELGDSALYLCASSPFAGPKDTEAFFGQGTRLTVV.

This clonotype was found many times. The CDR3 reads CASSLSPRPGQGDYGYTF. In DNA, the CDR3 is TGTGCCAGCAGCTTATCCCCTCGCCCCGGACAGGGTGACTATGGCTACACCTTC. The chain couples TRBV11-2 to TRBJ1-2; 8 bases line up with TRBD1. The germline V gene has CDR1 SGHAT and CDR2 FQNNGV. The J segment lost 3 bases and the V segment lost 2 bases, leaving 14 bases of the junction unmatched. CDR3 length: 18 residues. Combining the CDR3 with reference TRBV11-2 and TRBJ1-2 gives the whole variable domain EAGVAQSPRYKIIEKRQSVAFWCNPISGHATLYWYQQILGQGPKLLIQFQNNGVVDDSQLPKDRFSAERLKGVDSTLKIQPAKLEDSAVYLCASSLSPRPGQGDYGYTFGSGTRLTVV.

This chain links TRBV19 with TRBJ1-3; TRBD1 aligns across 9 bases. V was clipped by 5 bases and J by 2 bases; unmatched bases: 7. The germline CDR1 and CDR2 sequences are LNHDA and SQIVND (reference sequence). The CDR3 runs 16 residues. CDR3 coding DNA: TGTGCCAGTAGTGCCCGACAGGGGGTGACTGGAAACACCATATATTTT. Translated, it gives CASSARQGVTGNTIYF.

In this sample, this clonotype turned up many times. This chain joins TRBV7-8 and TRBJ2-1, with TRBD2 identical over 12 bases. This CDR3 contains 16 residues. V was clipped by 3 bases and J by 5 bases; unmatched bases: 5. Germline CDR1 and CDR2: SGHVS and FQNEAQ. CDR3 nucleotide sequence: TGTGCCAGCAGCTTCCCTCTAGCGGGAGGGGACAATGAGCAGTTCTTC. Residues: CASSFPLAGGDNEQFF.

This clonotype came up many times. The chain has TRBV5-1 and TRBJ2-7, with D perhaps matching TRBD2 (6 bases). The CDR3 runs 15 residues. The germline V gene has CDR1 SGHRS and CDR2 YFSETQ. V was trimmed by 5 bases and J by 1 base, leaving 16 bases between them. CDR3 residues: CASSVDAGPSYEQYF. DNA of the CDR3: TGCGCCAGCAGTGTTGATGCGGGGCCGTCCTACGAGCAGTACTTC.

This CDR3 reads CSARKGDSGNTIYF. CDR3 bases: TGCAGTGCCCGGAAGGGCGACTCTGGAAACACCATATATTTT. J is TRBJ1-3 and V is TRBV20-1; D call uncertain. Germline-derived CDR1 and CDR2 are DFQATT and SNEGSKA (reference sequence). Trimming shortened V by 6 bases and J by 0 bases, and 12 bases separated the two germline ends. The CDR3 has 14 amino acids.

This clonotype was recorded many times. This CDR3 is CASSPRQLTSLNYGYTF. DNA for the CDR3: TGTGCCAGCAGCCCAAGACAGCTCACTTCCCTTAACTATGGCTACACCTTC. The chain is built from TRBV14 and TRBJ1-2, with a weak D call TRBD1 (5 bases). The V end was cut by 4 bases, the J end by 1 base, with 19 bases between. CDR1 is SGHDN and CDR2 is FVKESK in the germline V gene. This CDR3 spans 17 amino acids.